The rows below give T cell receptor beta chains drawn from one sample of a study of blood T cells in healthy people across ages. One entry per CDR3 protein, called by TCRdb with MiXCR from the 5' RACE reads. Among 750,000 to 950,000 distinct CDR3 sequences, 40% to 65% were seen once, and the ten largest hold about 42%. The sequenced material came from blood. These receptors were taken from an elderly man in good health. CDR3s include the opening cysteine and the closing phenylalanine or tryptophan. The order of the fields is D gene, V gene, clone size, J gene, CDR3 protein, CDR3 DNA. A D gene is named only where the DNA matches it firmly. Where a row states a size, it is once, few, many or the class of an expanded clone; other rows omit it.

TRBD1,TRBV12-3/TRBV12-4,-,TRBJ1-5,CASSAGGAAQPQHF,TGTGCCAGCAGCGCAGGGGGGGCGGCGCAGCCCCAGCATTTT
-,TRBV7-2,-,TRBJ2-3,CASSAGQPSTDTQYF,TGTGCCAGCAGCGCTGGACAGCCATCCACAGATACGCAGTATTTT
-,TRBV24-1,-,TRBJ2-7,CATSAAGPYNEQYF,TGTGCCACCAGTGCGGCTGGTCCCTACAATGAGCAGTACTTC
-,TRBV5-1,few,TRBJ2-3,CASSPREYTDTQYF,TGCGCCAGCAGCCCTCGGGAATACACAGATACGCAGTATTTT
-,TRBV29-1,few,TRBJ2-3,CSVVRGPDTQYF,TGCAGCGTTGTCCGGGGCCCAGATACGCAGTATTTT
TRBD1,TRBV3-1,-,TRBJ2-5,CASSQAPGTGGTQYF,TGTGCCAGCAGCCAAGCCCCCGGGACAGGGGGGACCCAGTACTTC
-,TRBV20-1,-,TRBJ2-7,CSASGSSSYNEQYF,TGCAGTGCTAGCGGGTCTAGCTCCTACAATGAGCAGTACTTC
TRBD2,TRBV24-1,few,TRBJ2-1,CATSHGTSGRYPSYNEQFF,TGTGCCACCAGCCATGGGACTAGCGGGCGGTACCCCTCCTACAATGAGCAGTTCTTC
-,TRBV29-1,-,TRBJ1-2,CSADNQRGAMYGYTF,TGCAGCGCCGATAACCAACGGGGGGCGATGTATGGCTACACCTTC
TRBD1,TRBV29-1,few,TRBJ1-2,CSVTGGGYGYTF,TGCAGCGTTACAGGGGGCGGCTATGGCTACACCTTC
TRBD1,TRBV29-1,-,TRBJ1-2,CSVEDRKDRGHYGYTF,TGCAGCGTTGAAGATCGAAAGGACAGGGGCCACTATGGCTACACCTTC
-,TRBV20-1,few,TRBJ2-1,CSAREGAGPYNEQFF,TGCAGTGCTAGGGAAGGGGCGGGCCCCTACAATGAGCAGTTCTTC
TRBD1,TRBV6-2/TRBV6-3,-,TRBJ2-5,CASSFGTGEKTQYF,TGTGCCAGCAGTTTTGGGACAGGGGAAAAGACCCAGTACTTC
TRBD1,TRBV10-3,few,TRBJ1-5,CAIGTGENQPQHF,TGTGCCATTGGGACAGGGGAGAATCAGCCCCAGCATTTT
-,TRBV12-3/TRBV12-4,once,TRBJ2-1,CASAQQVPYNEQFF,TGTGCCAGCGCCCAGCAGGTCCCCTACAATGAGCAGTTCTTC
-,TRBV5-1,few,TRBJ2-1,CASTERLAHPSYNEQFF,TGCGCCAGCACTGAGCGACTCGCCCACCCATCCTACAATGAGCAGTTCTTC
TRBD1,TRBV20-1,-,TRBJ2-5,CSAHAGTAIGEQYF,TGCAGTGCTCATGCCGGGACAGCGATCGGTGAGCAGTACTTC
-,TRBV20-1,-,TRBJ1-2,CSARERRGDYGYTF,TGCAGTGCTAGAGAGAGGAGGGGGGACTATGGCTACACCTTC
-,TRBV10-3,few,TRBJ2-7,CAIRIRDGYEQYF,TGTGCCATCCGGATTAGGGACGGCTACGAGCAGTACTTC
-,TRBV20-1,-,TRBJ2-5,CSARGGPQETQYF,TGCAGTGCTAGGGGGGGTCCTCAAGAGACCCAGTACTTC
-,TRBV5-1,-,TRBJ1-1,CASSLADGNTEAFF,TGCGCCAGCAGCTTGGCCGACGGGAACACTGAAGCTTTCTTT
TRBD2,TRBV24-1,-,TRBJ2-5,CATSDLRSRGLAGQETQYF,TGTGCCACCAGTGACCTCAGAAGCCGGGGACTAGCGGGACAGGAGACCCAGTACTTC
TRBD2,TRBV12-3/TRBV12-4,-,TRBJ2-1,CASSRRTSVTYNEQFF,TGTGCCAGCAGTCGCCGGACTAGCGTGACCTACAATGAGCAGTTCTTC
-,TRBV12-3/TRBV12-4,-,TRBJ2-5,CASNRASQYQETQYF,TGTGCCAGCAATAGAGCCTCTCAGTACCAAGAGACCCAGTACTTC
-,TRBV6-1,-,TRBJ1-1,CASSEIPGNTEAFF,TGTGCCAGCAGTGAAATACCCGGAAACACTGAAGCTTTCTTT
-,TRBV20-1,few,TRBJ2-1,CSATDGPGLNNEQFF,TGCAGTGCCACGGATGGCCCGGGACTCAACAATGAGCAGTTCTTC
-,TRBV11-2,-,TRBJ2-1,CASSPLQVAEYNEQFF,TGTGCCAGCAGCCCCTTGCAGGTGGCGGAGTACAATGAGCAGTTCTTC
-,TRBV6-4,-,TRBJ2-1,CASSASSENNEQFF,TGTGCCAGCAGTGCTTCTAGCGAGAACAATGAGCAATTCTTC
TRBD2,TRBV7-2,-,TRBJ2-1,CASSFLKGGRAGNEQFF,TGTGCCAGCAGCTTCCTAAAGGGCGGGAGGGCCGGTAATGAGCAGTTCTTC
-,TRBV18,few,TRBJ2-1,CASSPQGLANEQFF,TGTGCCAGCTCACCGCAGGGCCTGGCCAATGAGCAGTTCTTC
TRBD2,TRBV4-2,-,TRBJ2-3,CASSPLAERTDTQYF,TGTGCCAGCAGCCCACTAGCGGAGCGCACAGATACGCAGTATTTT
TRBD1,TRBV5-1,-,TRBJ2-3,CASSPGDRLSATQYF,TGCGCCAGCAGCCCCGGGGACAGGCTGTCAGCTACGCAGTATTTT
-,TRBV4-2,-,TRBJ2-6,CASSQDFPNVSGANVLTF,TGTGCCAGCAGCCAAGATTTCCCGAATGTGTCTGGGGCCAACGTCCTGACTTTC
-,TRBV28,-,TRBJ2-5,CASSFQPPGRGETQYF,TGTGCCAGCAGTTTTCAACCGCCAGGGAGAGGAGAGACCCAGTACTTC
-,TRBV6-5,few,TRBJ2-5,CASSSGPSQTQYF,TGTGCCAGCAGCTCGGGACCGTCGCAGACCCAGTACTTC
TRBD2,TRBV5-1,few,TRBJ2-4,CASSTGLAGREQYF,TGCGCCAGCAGCACGGGACTAGCGGGAAGGGAGCAGTACTTC
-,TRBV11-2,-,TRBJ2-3,CASSFARDTQYF,TGTGCCAGCAGCTTTGCCCGTGATACGCAGTATTTT
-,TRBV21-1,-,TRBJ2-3,CASRRGRGKARYAYF,TGTGCCAGCAGAAGAGGACGGGGAAAGGCCAGATACGCGTATTTT
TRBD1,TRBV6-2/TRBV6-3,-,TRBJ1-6,CASSRDRVLTPLHF,TGTGCCAGCAGTCGCGACAGGGTATTAACACCCCTCCACTTT
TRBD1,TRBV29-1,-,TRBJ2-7,CSVLLGQGSEQYF,TGCAGCGTTCTATTGGGACAGGGGAGCGAGCAGTACTTC
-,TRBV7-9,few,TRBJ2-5,CASSLTSPNQYF,TGTGCCAGCAGCTTAACTAGTCCAAACCAGTACTTC
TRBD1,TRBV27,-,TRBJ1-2,CASSLGPTGGYGYTF,TGTGCCAGCAGTTTAGGTCCTACAGGGGGCTATGGCTACACCTTC
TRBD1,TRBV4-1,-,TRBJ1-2,CASSQEPRTGFYGYTF,TGCGCCAGCAGCCAAGAACCCCGGACAGGGTTCTATGGCTACACCTTC
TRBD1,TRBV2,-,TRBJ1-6,CASSLTGTAQNSPLHF,TGTGCCAGCAGTTTAACCGGGACAGCGCAAAATTCACCCCTCCACTTT
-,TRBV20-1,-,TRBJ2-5,CSAGGQGIIAGGQETQYF,TGCAGTGCTGGGGGACAGGGGATAATCGCGGGAGGGCAAGAGACCCAGTACTTC
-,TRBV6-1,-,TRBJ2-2,CASSAGANTGELFF,TGTGCCAGCAGTGCGGGGGCGAACACCGGGGAGCTGTTTTTT